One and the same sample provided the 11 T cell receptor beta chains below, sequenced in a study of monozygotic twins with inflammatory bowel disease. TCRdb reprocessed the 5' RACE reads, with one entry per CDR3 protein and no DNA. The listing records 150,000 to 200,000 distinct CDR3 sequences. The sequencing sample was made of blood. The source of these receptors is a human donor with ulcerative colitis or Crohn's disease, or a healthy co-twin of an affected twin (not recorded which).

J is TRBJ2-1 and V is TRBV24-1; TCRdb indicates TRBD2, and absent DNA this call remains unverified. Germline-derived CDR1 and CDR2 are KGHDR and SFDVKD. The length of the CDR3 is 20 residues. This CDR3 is CATSDRIGLAGSSSYNEQFF.

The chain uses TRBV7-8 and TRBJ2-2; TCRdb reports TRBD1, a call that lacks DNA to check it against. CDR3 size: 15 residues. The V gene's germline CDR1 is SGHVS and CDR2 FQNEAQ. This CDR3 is CASSLGLANTGELFF. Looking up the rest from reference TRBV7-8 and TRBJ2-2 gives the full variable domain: GAGVSQSPRYKVAKRGQDVALRCDPISGHVSLFWYQQALGQGPEFLTYFQNEAQLDKSGLPSDRFFAERPEGSVSTLKIQRTQQEDSAVYLCASSLGLANTGELFFGEGSRLTVL.

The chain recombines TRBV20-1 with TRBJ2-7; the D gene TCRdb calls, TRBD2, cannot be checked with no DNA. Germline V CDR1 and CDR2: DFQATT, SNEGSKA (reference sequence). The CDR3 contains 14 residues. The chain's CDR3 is CSARTGTSGYEQYF.

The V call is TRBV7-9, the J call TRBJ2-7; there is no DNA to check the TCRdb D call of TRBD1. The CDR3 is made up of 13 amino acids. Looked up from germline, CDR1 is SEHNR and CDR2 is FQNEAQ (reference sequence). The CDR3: CASSLLDSYEQYF.

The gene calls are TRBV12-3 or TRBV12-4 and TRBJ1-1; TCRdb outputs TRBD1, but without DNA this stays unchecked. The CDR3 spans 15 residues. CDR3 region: CASSLKRQGKTEAFF.

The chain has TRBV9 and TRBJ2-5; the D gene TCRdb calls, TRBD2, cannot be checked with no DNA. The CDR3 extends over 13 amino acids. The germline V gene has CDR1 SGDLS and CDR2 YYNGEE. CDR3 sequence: CASNLGDQETQYF. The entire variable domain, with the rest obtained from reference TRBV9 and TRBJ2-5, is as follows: DSGVTQTPKHLITATGQRVTLRCSPRSGDLSVYWYQQSLDQGLQFLIQYYNGEERAKGNILERFSAQQFPDLHSELNLSSLELGDSALYFCASNLGDQETQYFGPGTRLLVL.

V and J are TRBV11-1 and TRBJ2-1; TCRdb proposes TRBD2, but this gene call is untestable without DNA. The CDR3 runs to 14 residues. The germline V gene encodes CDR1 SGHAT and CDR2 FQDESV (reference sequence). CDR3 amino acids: CASSFGSLDNEQFF. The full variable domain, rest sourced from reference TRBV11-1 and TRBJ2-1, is EAEVAQSPRYKITEKSQAVAFWCDPISGHATLYWYRQILGQGPELLVQFQDESVVDDSQLPKDRFSAERLKGVDSTLKIQPAELGDSAMYLCASSFGSLDNEQFFGPGTRLTVL.

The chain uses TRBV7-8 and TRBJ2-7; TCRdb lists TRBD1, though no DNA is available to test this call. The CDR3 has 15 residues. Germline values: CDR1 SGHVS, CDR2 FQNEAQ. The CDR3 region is CASGDATGQLYEQYF.

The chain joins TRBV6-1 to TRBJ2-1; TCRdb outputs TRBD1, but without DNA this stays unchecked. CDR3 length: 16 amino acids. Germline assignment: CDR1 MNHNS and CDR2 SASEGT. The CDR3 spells CASSLRTARYYNEQFF.

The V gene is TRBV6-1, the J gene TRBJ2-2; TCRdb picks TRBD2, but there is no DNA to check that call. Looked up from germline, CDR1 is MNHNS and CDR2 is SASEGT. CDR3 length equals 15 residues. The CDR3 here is CASSEGLGILGELFF.

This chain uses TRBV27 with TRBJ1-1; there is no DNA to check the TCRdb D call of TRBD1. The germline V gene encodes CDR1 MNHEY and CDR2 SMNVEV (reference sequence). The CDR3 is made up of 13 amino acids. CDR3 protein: CASGFTGSPEAFF.